The subject of this entry is one TCR beta chain. Produced via immunoSEQ multiplex PCR; TCRdb's table is partial and in-frame only. The data contain roughly 190,000 clones, around 86% of them singletons. This sample stems from a study of blood T cell repertoires in COVID-19. V dropped 2 bases and J dropped 8 bases, with 13 bases sitting between them. CDR3 size: 13 residues. Germline V lookup: CDR1 SGHRS, CDR2 YFSETQ. The sample consisted of PBMCs or T cells enriched from blood (not recorded which). This sequence joins TRBV5-1 and TRBJ1-2, with D hard to call. The TCR comes from a woman aged 40 to 49 in a cohort exposed to, infected with or recovered from COVID-19 (not recorded which). The CDR3 loop reads CASSFRGRSGYTF. The CDR3 nucleotides read TGCGCCAGCAGCTTTCGGGGAAGGAGCGGCTACACCTTC.